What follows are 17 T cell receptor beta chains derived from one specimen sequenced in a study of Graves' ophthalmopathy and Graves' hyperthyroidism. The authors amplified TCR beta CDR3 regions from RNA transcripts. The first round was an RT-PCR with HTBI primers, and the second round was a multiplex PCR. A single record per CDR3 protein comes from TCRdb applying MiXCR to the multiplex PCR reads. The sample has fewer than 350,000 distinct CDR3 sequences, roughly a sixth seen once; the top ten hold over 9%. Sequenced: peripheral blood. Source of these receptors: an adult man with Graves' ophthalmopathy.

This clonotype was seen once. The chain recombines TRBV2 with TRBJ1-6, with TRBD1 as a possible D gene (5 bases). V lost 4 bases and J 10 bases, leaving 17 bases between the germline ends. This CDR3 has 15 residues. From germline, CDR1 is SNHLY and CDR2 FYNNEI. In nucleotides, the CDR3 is TGTGCCAGCAGTGCCGGGGGAGCGGGATTCTCACCCCTCCACTTT. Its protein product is CASSAGGAGFSPLHF.

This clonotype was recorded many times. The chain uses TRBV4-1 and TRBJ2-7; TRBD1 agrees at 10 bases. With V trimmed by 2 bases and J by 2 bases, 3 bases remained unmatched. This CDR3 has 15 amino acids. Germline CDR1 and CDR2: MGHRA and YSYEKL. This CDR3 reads CASSQWTGGTYEQYF. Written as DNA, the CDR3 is TGCGCCAGCAGCCAATGGACAGGGGGGACCTACGAGCAGTACTTC.

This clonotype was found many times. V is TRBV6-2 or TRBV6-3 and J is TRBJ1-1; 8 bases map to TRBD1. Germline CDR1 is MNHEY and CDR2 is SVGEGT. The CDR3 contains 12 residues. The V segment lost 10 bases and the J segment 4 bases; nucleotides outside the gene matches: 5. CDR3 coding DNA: TGTGCCATAGACAGGGGAGGCACTGAAGCTTTCTTT. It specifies CAIDRGGTEAFF.

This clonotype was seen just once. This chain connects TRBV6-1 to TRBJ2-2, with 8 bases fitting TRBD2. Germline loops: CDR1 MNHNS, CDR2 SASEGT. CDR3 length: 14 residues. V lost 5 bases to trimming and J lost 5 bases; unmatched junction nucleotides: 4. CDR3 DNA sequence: TGTGCCAGCAGTAGCGGGAGTGAGACCGGGGAGCTGTTTTTT. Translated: CASSSGSETGELFF.

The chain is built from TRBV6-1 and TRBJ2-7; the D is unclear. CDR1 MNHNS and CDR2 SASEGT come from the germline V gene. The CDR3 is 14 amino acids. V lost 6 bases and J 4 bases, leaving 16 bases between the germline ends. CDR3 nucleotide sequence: TGTGCCAGCAGCCAAGATGGTCGAATGTACGAGCAGTACTTC. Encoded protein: CASSQDGRMYEQYF.

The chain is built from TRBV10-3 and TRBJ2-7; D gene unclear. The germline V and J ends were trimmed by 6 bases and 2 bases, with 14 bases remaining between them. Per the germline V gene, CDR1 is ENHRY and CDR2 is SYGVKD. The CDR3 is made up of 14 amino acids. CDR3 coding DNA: TGTGCCATCAGCGGGTCGGTACGACCCTACGAGCAGTACTTC. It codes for CAISGSVRPYEQYF.

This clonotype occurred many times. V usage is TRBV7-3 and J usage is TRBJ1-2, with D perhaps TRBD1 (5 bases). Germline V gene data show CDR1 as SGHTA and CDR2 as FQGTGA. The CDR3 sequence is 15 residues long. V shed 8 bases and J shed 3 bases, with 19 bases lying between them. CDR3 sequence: CASGLGEGSYYGYTF. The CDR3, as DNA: TGTGCCAGCGGTCTCGGAGAGGGGTCCTACTATGGCTACACCTTC.

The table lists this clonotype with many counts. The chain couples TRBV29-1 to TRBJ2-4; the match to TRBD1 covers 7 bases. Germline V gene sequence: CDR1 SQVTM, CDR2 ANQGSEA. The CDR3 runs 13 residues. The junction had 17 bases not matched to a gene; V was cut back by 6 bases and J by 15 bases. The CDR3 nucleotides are TGCAGCGTGCTTCAGGGGGAGTTTGCGTCTTTGTACTTC. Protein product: CSVLQGEFASLYF.

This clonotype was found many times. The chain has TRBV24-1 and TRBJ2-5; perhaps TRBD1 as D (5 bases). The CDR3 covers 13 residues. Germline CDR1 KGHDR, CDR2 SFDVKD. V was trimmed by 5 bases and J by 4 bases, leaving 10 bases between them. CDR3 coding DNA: TGTGCCACCAGTGTCAGGGTTGCAGAGACCCAGTACTTC. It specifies CATSVRVAETQYF.

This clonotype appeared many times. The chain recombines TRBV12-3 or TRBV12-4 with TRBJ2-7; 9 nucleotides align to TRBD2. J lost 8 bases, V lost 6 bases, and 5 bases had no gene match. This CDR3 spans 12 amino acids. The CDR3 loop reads CASSSGLAKQYF. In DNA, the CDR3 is TGTGCCAGCAGCTCGGGACTAGCAAAGCAGTACTTC.

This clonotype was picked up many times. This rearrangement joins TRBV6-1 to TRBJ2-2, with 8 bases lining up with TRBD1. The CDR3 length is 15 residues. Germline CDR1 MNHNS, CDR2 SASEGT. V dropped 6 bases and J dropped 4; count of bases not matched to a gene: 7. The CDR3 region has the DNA TGTGCCAGCAGCTCCGGGACAGGAGTCACCGGGGAGCTGTTTTTT. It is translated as CASSSGTGVTGELFF.

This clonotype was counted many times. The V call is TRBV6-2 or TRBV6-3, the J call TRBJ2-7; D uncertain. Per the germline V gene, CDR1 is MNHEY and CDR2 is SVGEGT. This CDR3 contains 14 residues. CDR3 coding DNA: TGTGTCACCTTCGGTGGGGTGGCTGCCTACGAGCAGTACTTC. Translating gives CVTFGGVAAYEQYF.

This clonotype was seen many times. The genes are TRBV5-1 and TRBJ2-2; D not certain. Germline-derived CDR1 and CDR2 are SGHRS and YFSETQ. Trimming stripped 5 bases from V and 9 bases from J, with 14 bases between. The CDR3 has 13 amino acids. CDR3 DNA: TGCGCCAGCAGTAACACCGAAATGCGGGAGCTGTTTTTT. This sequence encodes CASSNTEMRELFF.

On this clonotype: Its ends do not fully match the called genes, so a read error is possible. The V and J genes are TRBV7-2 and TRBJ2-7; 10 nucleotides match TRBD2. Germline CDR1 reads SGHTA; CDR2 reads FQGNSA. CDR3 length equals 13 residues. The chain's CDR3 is CASNSGGSYERYF. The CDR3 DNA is TGTGCCAGCAATAGCGGGGGGAGCTACGAGCGGTACTTC. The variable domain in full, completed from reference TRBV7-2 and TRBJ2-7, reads GAGVSQSPSNKVTEKGKDVELRCDPISGHTALYWYRQSLGQGLEFLIYFQGNSAPDKSGLPSDRFSAERTGGSVSTLTIQRTQQEDSAVYLCASNSGGSYERYFGPGTRLTVT.

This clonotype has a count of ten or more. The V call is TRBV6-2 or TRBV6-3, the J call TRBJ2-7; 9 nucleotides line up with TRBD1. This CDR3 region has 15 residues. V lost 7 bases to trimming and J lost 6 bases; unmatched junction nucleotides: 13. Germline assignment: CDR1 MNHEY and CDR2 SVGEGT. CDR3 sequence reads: CASTDSSGTGPEQYF. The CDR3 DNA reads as TGTGCCAGCACTGACTCTTCCGGGACAGGGCCCGAGCAGTACTTC.

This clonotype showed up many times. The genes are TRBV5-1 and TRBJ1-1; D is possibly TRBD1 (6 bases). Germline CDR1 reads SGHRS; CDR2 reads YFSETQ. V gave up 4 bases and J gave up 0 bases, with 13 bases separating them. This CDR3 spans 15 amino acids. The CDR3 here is CASSNLQGVNTEAFF. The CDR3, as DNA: TGCGCCAGCAGCAACCTACAGGGTGTGAACACTGAAGCTTTCTTT.

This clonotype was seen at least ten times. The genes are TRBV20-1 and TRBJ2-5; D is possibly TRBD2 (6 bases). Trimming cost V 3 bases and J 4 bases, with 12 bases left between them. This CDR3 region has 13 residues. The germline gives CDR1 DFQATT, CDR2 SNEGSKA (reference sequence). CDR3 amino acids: CSARQGGRETQYF. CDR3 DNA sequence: TGCAGTGCTAGGCAGGGAGGTCGAGAGACCCAGTACTTC.